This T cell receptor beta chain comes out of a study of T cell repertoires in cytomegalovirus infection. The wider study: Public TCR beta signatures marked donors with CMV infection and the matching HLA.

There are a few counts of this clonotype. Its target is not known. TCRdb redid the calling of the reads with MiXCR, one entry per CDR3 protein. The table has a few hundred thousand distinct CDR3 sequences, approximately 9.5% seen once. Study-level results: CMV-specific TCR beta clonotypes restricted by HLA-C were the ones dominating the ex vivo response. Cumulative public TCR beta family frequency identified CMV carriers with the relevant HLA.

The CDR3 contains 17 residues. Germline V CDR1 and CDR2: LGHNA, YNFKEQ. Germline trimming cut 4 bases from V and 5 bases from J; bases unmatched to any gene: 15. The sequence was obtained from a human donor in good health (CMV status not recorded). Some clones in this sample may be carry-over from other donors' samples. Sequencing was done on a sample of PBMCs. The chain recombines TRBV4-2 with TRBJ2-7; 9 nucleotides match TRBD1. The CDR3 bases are TGTGCCAGCAGCCGGATCGGCGGGGGACAGGGTTTCCACGAGCAGTACTTC. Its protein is CASSRIGGGQGFHEQYF.